This T cell receptor beta chain comes out of a study of T cell responses to AZD1222 COVID-19 vaccine. At the level of the study: Samples with a second dose at about 4 or about 12 weeks were pooled together. Notes on the study in general: Close to half of all spike-specific TCRs reportedly target regions of the variants that are unmutated. The number of AZD1222 recipients seropositive at baseline was only 5 to 7.

Details on this clone: Antigen: not known.

Method: immunoSEQ multiplex PCR; TCRdb's copy keeps in-frame clones and lacks some. The table records some 150,000 clones, approximately 94% of them present only once. The starting material was peripheral blood, obtained on day 0 of AZD1222 vaccination. The sequence came from an adult in good health.

The CDR3 region is CASSYTSTDTQYF. DNA of the CDR3: TGTGCCAGCAGCTATACTAGCACAGATACGCAGTATTTT. J is TRBJ2-3 and V is TRBV9, with no clear D. CDR1 and CDR2 (germline): SGDLS, YYNGEE. The CDR3 sequence is 13 residues long. Trimming removed 4 bases from V and 0 bases from J, with 6 bases in between.